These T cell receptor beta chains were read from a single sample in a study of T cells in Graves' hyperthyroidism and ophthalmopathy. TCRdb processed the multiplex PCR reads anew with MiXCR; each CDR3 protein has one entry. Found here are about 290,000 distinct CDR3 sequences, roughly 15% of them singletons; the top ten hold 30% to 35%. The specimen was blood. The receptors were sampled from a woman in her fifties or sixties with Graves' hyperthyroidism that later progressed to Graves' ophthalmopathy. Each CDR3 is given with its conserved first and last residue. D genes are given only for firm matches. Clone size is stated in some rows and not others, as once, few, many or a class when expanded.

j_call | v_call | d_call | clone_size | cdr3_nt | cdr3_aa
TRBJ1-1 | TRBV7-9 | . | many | TGTGCCAGCGTAGGCGCTAGGACTGAAGCTTTCTTT | CASVGARTEAFF
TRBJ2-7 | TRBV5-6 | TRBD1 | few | TGTGCCAGCAGCCGAATTCCGGGACAGAGCTACGAGCAGTACTTC | CASSRIPGQSYEQYF
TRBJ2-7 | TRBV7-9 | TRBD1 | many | TGTGCCAGCAGCTTAGGGGACAGGGCCTCCTACGAGCAGTACTTC | CASSLGDRASYEQYF
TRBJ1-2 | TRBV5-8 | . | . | TGTGCCAGCAGCTTGGCACGGAAAAACTATGGCTACACCTTC | CASSLARKNYGYTF
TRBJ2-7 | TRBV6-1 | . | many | TGTGCCAGCAGTGAAGCGAGGGGGGTTGGTGAGCAGTACTTC | CASSEARGVGEQYF
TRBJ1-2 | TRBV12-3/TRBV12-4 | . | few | TGTGCCAGCAGCCCGACGAGTATTGGGGGGGAAGGCTACACCTTC | CASSPTSIGGEGYTF
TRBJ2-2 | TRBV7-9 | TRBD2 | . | TGTGCCAACCTAGCGGGAGGAGGTACCGGGGAGCTGTTTTTT | CANLAGGGTGELFF
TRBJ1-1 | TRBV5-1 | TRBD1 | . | TGCGCCAGCAGCTGGGACAGGGGAGAAATGGCTTTCTTT | CASSWDRGEMAFF
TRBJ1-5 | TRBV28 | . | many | TGTGCCAGCAGCCCCGGACAGAGCAATCAGCCCCAGCATTTT | CASSPGQSNQPQHF
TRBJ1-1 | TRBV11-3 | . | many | TGTGCCAGCAGCTTAGATCCAATGAACACTGAAGCTTTCTTT | CASSLDPMNTEAFF
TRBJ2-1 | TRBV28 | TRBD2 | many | TGTGCCAGCAGTCAGACGGGACTAGCGGGAGGCAATGAGCAGTTCTTC | CASSQTGLAGGNEQFF
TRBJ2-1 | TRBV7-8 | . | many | TGTGCCAGCAGCTTATACCCTTGGGACTCGACGAATGAGCAGTTCTTC | CASSLYPWDSTNEQFF
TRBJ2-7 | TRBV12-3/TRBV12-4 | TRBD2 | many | TGTGCCAGCACCCCCGCCGGGACTAGGGGCGAGCAGTACTTC | CASTPAGTRGEQYF
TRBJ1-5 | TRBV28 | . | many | TGTGCCAGCAGTTTATTGGGGGACTGGAGGCCCCAGCATTTT | CASSLLGDWRPQHF
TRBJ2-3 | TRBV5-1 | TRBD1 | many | TGCGCCAGCAGCTTGGGACAGGGGAGGACAGATACGCAGTATTTT | CASSLGQGRTDTQYF
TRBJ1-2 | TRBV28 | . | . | TGTGCCGGCAGTCAACAGGGTAACTTTAACTATGGCTACACCTTC | CAGSQQGNFNYGYTF
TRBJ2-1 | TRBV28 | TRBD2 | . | TGTGCCAGCAGAGGGGGCAGCGGGAGGGCCTACTACAATGAGCAGTTCTTC | CASRGGSGRAYYNEQFF
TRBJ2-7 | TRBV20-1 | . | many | TGCAGTGCTAGGGGCACAACCTCCTACGAGCAGTACTTC | CSARGTTSYEQYF
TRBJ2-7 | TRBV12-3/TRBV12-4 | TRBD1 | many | TGTGCCAGCAGTTTAGCTTTGGACAGGGTGAGCTCCTACGAGCAGTACTTC | CASSLALDRVSSYEQYF
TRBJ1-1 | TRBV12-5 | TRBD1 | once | TGTGCTAGTGGCCTAGACAGGGCGGTTGTTGATAAGACTGAAGCTTTCTTT | CASGLDRAVVDKTEAFF
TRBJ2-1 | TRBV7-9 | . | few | TGTGCCAGCAGCTTAGCGCTAAGGGCTAATGAGCAGTTCTTC | CASSLALRANEQFF
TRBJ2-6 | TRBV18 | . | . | TGTGCCAGCTCACCAGGGCAGCCTTCTGGGGCCAACGTCCTGACTTTC | CASSPGQPSGANVLTF
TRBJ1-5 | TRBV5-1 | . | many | TGCGCCAGCAGCGTTTTTAGTGATCAGCCCCAGCATTTT | CASSVFSDQPQHF
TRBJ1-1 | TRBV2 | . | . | TGTGCCAGCAGTGAATCCGGGACACGGGCTTTCTTT | CASSESGTRAFF
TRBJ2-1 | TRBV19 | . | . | TGTGCCAGTACTGAGGTACTAGCAGGGTACAATGAGCAGTTCTTC | CASTEVLAGYNEQFF
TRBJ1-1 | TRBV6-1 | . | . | TGTGCCAGCTCCCGAGCGGAGAACACTGAAGCTTTCTTT | CASSRAENTEAFF
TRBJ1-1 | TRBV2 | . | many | TGTGCCAGCAGTGATATGGGCGAAGGGAACACTGAAGCTTTCTTT | CASSDMGEGNTEAFF
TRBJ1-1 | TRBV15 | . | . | TGTGCCACCAGCAGAGTTACGAACACTGAAGCTTTCTTT | CATSRVTNTEAFF
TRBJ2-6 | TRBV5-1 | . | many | TGCGCCAGCAGCTCCACAGGAGGGGGGGCCAACGTCCTGACTTTC | CASSSTGGGANVLTF